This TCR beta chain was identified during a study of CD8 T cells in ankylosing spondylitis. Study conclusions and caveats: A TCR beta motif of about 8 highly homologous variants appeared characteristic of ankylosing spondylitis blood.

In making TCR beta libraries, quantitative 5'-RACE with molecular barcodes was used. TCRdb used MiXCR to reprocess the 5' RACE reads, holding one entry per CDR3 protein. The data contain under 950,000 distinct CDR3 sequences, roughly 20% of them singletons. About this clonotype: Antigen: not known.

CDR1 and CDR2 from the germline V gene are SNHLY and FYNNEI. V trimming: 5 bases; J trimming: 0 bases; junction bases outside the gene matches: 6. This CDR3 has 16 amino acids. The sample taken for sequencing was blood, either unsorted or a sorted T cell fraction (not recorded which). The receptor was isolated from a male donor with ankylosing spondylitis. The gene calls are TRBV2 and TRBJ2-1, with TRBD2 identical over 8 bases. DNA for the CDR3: TGTGCCAGCAGTCCGACTAGCGAGAGCTCCTACAATGAGCAGTTCTTC. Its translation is CASSPTSESSYNEQFF.